The source of this T cell receptor beta chain is a study of cytomegalovirus exposure and HLA in healthy donors. About the study: About 180 million T cells yielded 117 million unique TCR beta sequences in earlier analysis. Within the Caucasian-associated ancestry cluster were roughly 82% of the approximately 390 genotyped donors.

General observations from the study: A later analysis appeared to link common viral pathogens to several of the most significant clusters.

The germline V gene has CDR1 GTSNPN and CDR2 SVGIG (reference sequence). V gave up 4 bases and J gave up 7 bases, with 11 bases separating them. This CDR3 is built from 12 residues. Researchers ran the PCR with 60 Vbeta and 13 Jbeta primers. In the study's own analysis: Later, an analysis found 80 million or so unique TCR beta chains, and roughly 9.9 million of these were shared. Assay: immunoSEQ multiplex PCR; the TCRdb copy retains only in-frame clones and omits some. The DNA gave D and trimming, while V, J and clone size come from that table. The table lists roughly 250,000 clones, roughly 86% of them singletons, with 1.5% to 2% in the top ten. A word on this clone: Its antigen remains unknown.

The sequence was obtained from a woman in her thirties or forties in good health and CMV-seropositive. The source material was PBMCs. The chain combines TRBV30 with TRBJ2-1; D is possibly TRBD2 (5 bases). CDR3 loop: CAWTGGTNEQFF. The CDR3 DNA sequence: TGTGCCTGGACCGGAGGAACAAATGAGCAGTTCTTC.